Listed below are T cell receptor beta chains from one sample, sequenced in a study of blood T cell repertoires in COVID-19. Clones were read by immunoSEQ multiplex PCR, and TCRdb kept only the in-frame ones, dropping some. The sample contains around 29,000 clones, under 80% of which appear only once. The material sequenced was peripheral blood. The receptor source for this set is a woman aged 70-85 years with active or convalescent COVID-19. Each CDR3 is given with its conserved first and last residue. The D gene is left open where the match is weak. The size of a clone is reported for some rows only, either as once, few or many, or as a class for expanded clones.

V gene	J gene	clone size	D gene	CDR3 DNA	CDR3 protein
TRBV19	TRBJ1-2	once	-	TGTGCCAGTAGTATTCGGTGGGAGATACAAACGGGGGGCTACACCTTC	CASSIRWEIQTGGYTF
TRBV18	TRBJ1-1	-	TRBD1	TGTGCCAGCTCCAAGGACAGGGGGTACGACACTGAAGCTTTCTTT	CASSKDRGYDTEAFF
TRBV4-3	TRBJ2-5	-	-	TGCGCCAGCAGCAAATCCCGGGCCAACAGGGAGACCCAGTACTTC	CASSKSRANRETQYF
TRBV27	TRBJ2-7	-	TRBD1	TGTGCCAGCAGCCCCTATGGACAGGGGGTATCGCAGTACTTC	CASSPYGQGVSQYF
TRBV5-4	TRBJ1-4	-	TRBD1	TGTGCCAGCAGCACCCCGGGACAGGCTAATGAAAAACTGTTTTTT	CASSTPGQANEKLFF
TRBV6-2/TRBV6-3	TRBJ1-2	-	-	TGTGCCAGCAGTTTGACACCTAACTATGGCTACACCTTC	CASSLTPNYGYTF
TRBV11-2	TRBJ2-7	medium-sized	TRBD2	TGTGCCAGCAGCTTAGATTCACTAGCGGGGGTGCCCTACGAGCAGTACTTC	CASSLDSLAGVPYEQYF
TRBV10-3	TRBJ1-1	-	-	TGTGCCATCAGTCCGGGGGAGACTGAAGCTTTCTTT	CAISPGETEAFF
TRBV7-2	TRBJ1-2	-	TRBD1	TGTGCCAGCAGTCTCTCTTCAGGGGGGATAATTAACTATGGCTACACCTTC	CASSLSSGGIINYGYTF
TRBV11-3	TRBJ2-5	-	TRBD1	TGTGCCAGCAGCTTCCAATCGACAGGGGACGAGACCCAGTACTTC	CASSFQSTGDETQYF
TRBV19	TRBJ2-5	few	-	TGTGCCAGTAGTATAGATGCAGGGAGGACGGAGACCCAGTACTTC	CASSIDAGRTETQYF
TRBV5-1	TRBJ1-6	-	-	TGCGCCAGCAGCGACTCAGGGCGGAGCTCCTATAATTCACCCCTCCACTTT	CASSDSGRSSYNSPLHF